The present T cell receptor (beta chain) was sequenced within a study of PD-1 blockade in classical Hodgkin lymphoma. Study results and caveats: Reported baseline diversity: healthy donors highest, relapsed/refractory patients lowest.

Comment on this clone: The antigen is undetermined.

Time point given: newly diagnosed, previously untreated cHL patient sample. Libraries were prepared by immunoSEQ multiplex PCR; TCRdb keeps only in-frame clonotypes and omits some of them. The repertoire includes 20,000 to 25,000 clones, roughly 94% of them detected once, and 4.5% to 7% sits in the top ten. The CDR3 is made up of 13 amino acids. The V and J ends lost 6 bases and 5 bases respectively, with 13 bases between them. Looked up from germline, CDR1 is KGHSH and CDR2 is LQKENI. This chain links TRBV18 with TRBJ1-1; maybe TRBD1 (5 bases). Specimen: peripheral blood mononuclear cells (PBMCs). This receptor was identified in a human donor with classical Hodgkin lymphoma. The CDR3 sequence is CASSPGVGTEAFF. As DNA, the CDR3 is TGTGCCAGCTCCCCGGGGGTAGGGACTGAAGCTTTCTTT.